What follows are 11 T cell receptor beta chains derived from one specimen sequenced in a study of OX40 agonist ivuxolimab in advanced cancers. TCRdb's table, derived via immunoSEQ multiplex PCR, lists solely in-frame clones and lacks some. The data contain roughly 90,000 clones, approximately 94% of them singletons. The specimen was CD4+ or CD8+ T cells sorted from blood, collected in a trial of the OX40 agonist ivuxolimab. The receptors here all came from an adult with an advanced solid tumor such as melanoma, head and neck, liver or kidney cancer.

This clone appeared a single time. V gene TRBV6-5 combines with J gene TRBJ2-7; 8 nucleotides line up with TRBD1. After removal of 0 bases from V and 0 bases from J, the junction contained 4 bases not matched to a gene. Germline V gene data show CDR1 as MNHEY and CDR2 as SVGAGI. This CDR3 has 16 amino acids. In DNA, the CDR3 is TGTGCCAGCAGTTACTCTGCAGGGGGCTCCTCCTACGAGCAGTACTTC. Translating gives CASSYSAGGSSYEQYF.

The V and J genes are TRBV9 and TRBJ1-1, with D possibly matching TRBD1 (5 bases). In germline, CDR1 is SGDLS, CDR2 YYNGEE. Trimming pared 0 bases from V and 1 base from J, leaving 13 bases between. The CDR3 extends over 16 amino acids. In nucleotides, the CDR3 is TGTGCCAGCAGCGTAGGTTTTGGGGGGACGAACACTGAAGCTTTCTTT. As protein: CASSVGFGGTNTEAFF.

Here the CDR3 DNA reads TGTGCCAGCAGCACCGGGACAGGGGGTGGCTACACCTTC. This encodes CASSTGTGGGYTF. The gene calls are TRBV9 and TRBJ1-2, with 11 nucleotides matching TRBD1. The length of the CDR3 is 13 residues. CDR1 and CDR2 from the germline V gene are SGDLS and YYNGEE. V lost 4 bases, J lost 7 bases, and 3 bases stayed unmatched.

The gene calls are TRBV7-2 and TRBJ2-2; TRBD2 matches at 11 bases. The V gene's germline CDR1 is SGHTA and CDR2 FQGNSA. The CDR3 covers 17 residues. J gave up 1 base and V 5 bases, and 6 bases lay outside the gene matches. CDR3 in DNA: TGTGCCAGCAGCCCGGGACTAGCGGTCAAGAACACCGGGGAGCTGTTTTTT. This codes for CASSPGLAVKNTGELFF.

The chain has TRBV14 and TRBJ2-1; 7 nucleotides agree with TRBD1. Germline V gene data show CDR1 as SGHDN and CDR2 as FVKESK. The CDR3 is 13 residues long. V dropped 6 bases and J dropped 12; count of bases not matched to a gene: 11. The CDR3 coding sequence is TGTGCCAGCAGTCCACAGGGGACCCCTTGGCAGTTCTTC. This codes for CASSPQGTPWQFF.

Notes on this clone: One junction end disagrees with the germline gene, perhaps due to a read error. This chain connects TRBV5-1 to TRBJ2-1; D is perhaps TRBD1 (5 bases). Germline values: CDR1 SGHRS, CDR2 YFSETQ. This CDR3 is built from 14 residues. This chain's CDR3 is CASTLWSGNNEQFF. CDR3 DNA sequence: TGCGCCAGCACCTTGTGGTCAGGGAACAATGAGCAGTTCTTC.

The chain has TRBV6-1 and TRBJ2-2; D is unclear. CDR1 and CDR2 from the germline V gene are MNHNS and SASEGT. The germline V and J ends were trimmed by 1 base and 1 base, with 4 bases remaining between them. The CDR3 is 14 amino acids. CDR3 region: CASSEEENTGELFF. CDR3 in DNA: TGTGCCAGCAGTGAAGAGGAGAACACCGGGGAGCTGTTTTTT.

The rearrangement uses TRBV19 and TRBJ1-2; a possible D gene is TRBD1 (6 bases). V gave up 1 base and J gave up 6 bases, with 9 bases separating them. The CDR3 runs to 13 residues. Germline values: CDR1 LNHDA, CDR2 SQIVND (reference sequence). CDR3 in DNA: TGTGCCAGTAGTATAGGGACAGAAAATGGCTACACCTTC. Translation: CASSIGTENGYTF.

This chain links TRBV6-5 with TRBJ2-7; D may be TRBD2 (5 bases). The CDR3 runs to 13 residues. Germline V gene lookup returns CDR1 MNHEY and CDR2 SVGAGI. The V gene lost 7 bases and the J gene lost 3 bases, with 13 bases spanning the gap. CDR3 DNA: TGTGCCAGCAAAGAGGGTTCTGGCTACGAGCAGTACTTC. Its translation: CASKEGSGYEQYF.

This chain joins TRBV19 and TRBJ1-1; tentative D call: TRBD1 (6 bases). This CDR3 has 13 residues. Per germline, CDR1 LNHDA and CDR2 SQIVND (reference sequence). The V gene lost 6 bases and the J gene lost 4 bases, with 12 bases spanning the gap. The CDR3 DNA sequence: TGTGCCAGTAGACAGGGAAGGGGCACTGAAGCTTTCTTT. Residues: CASRQGRGTEAFF.

The genes are TRBV6-5 and TRBJ1-2; perhaps TRBD1 as D (5 bases). The CDR3 spans 15 residues. Trimming took off 2 bases at V and 0 bases at J, with 10 bases between the two ends. Germline V CDR1 and CDR2: MNHEY, SVGAGI. Here the CDR3 DNA reads TGTGCCAGCAGTTACGAGCAGGGCCCTAACTATGGCTACACCTTC. Its protein product is CASSYEQGPNYGYTF.